The 5 T cell receptor beta chains below were found in one sample sequenced in a study of CD8 T cells in ankylosing spondylitis. Findings of the study overall: Typical of ankylosing spondylitis blood, it appeared, was a TCR beta motif of eight highly homologous variants.

TCRdb recomputed calls from the 5' RACE reads with MiXCR, one row per CDR3 protein. The sample consists of a few hundred thousand distinct CDR3 sequences, around 16% of them appearing once. What these receptors recognize is not known. Sequenced: blood, either unsorted or a sorted T cell fraction (not recorded which). The source is a male donor with ankylosing spondylitis.

This clonotype occurred many times. The CDR3 DNA follows: TGTGCCAGCAACTCAGGGGTGGAAACAGATACGCAGTATTTT. Translated: CASNSGVETDTQYF. This chain uses TRBV12-3 or TRBV12-4 with TRBJ2-3; weak D call: TRBD1 (6 bases). V was clipped by 7 bases and J by 3 bases, with 14 bases between them. CDR3 length equals 14 residues.

A few counts support this clonotype. The CDR3: CASSTHPTNSYTGELFF. The CDR3 bases are TGTGCCAGCAGCACACACCCAACCAACTCATACACCGGGGAGCTGTTTTTT. This rearrangement joins TRBV7-8 to TRBJ2-2; D remains ambiguous. The CDR3 covers 17 residues. Germline V gives CDR1 SGHVS, CDR2 FQNEAQ. Trimming cost V 5 bases and J 3 bases, with 19 bases left between them.

This clonotype was seen only a few times. This chain's CDR3 is CASSQANRLGLGSYEQYF. The CDR3 DNA reads as TGCGCCAGCAGCCAGGCCAACAGACTGGGTCTAGGCTCCTACGAGCAGTACTTC. This chain joins TRBV5-1 and TRBJ2-7; no reliable D call. V was clipped by 4 bases and J by 0 bases, with 23 bases between them. The CDR3 runs to 18 residues. Germline-derived CDR1 and CDR2 are SGHRS and YFSETQ. The variable domain in full, with the rest retrieved from reference TRBV5-1 and TRBJ2-7, is KAGVTQTPRYLIKTRGQQVTLSCSPISGHRSVSWYQQTPGQGLQFLFEYFSETQRNKGNFPGRFSGRQFSNSRSEMNVSTLELGDSALYLCASSQANRLGLGSYEQYFGPGTRLTVT.

Many counts were recorded for this clonotype. The J gene is TRBJ1-1, the V gene TRBV6-2 or TRBV6-3; D may be TRBD1 (5 bases). Trimming took off 3 bases at V and 2 bases at J, with 7 bases between the two ends. Germline V lookup: CDR1 MNHEY, CDR2 SVGEGT. The CDR3 has 13 residues. The CDR3 DNA reads TGTGCCAGCAGTTATGGGGGAAACACTGAAGCTTTCTTT. Its protein product is CASSYGGNTEAFF.

This chain connects TRBV29-1 to TRBJ1-2; 7 bases agree with TRBD1. CDR1 SQVTM and CDR2 ANQGSEA come from the germline V gene. This CDR3 region has 15 residues. Losses at the gene ends were 0 bases for V and 8 bases for J; bases not matched to a gene: 12. The CDR3 sequence is CSVEEGRGRSRGYTF. CDR3 bases: TGCAGCGTTGAAGAAGGAAGGGGGCGCAGTCGGGGCTACACCTTC.